This is a list of T cell receptor beta chains from one sample in a study of T cells in Graves' hyperthyroidism and ophthalmopathy. Each CDR3 protein gets one entry after TCRdb re-called the multiplex PCR reads with MiXCR. This sample yields 350,000 to 400,000 distinct CDR3 sequences, of which about a fifth are seen a single time; 3% to 4.5% belongs to the top ten. What was sequenced was blood. Receptor source: a woman between 18 and 29 years old with Graves' hyperthyroidism. The CDR3 runs from the conserved cysteine through the conserved F or W. Fields, in order: V gene, D gene, clone size, J gene, CDR3 protein, CDR3 DNA. D genes are given only for firm matches. A row's size may be missing; if present it is once, few, many or a size class.

TRBV11-3	TRBD1	many	TRBJ2-5	CASSLGGTEQETQYF	TGTGCCAGCAGCTTAGGTGGGACAGAGCAAGAGACCCAGTACTTC
TRBV2	NA	many	TRBJ2-2	CASRSGRAGELFF	TGTGCCAGCAGATCGGGACGAGCCGGGGAGCTGTTTTTT
TRBV20-1	NA	many	TRBJ2-5	CSARSPWDTETQYF	TGCAGTGCTAGATCGCCGTGGGATACGGAGACCCAGTACTTC
TRBV20-1	NA	many	TRBJ1-1	CSAMRGIEAFF	TGCAGTGCTATGAGGGGAATTGAAGCTTTCTTT
TRBV30	NA	many	TRBJ1-1	CAWSVRGTEAFF	TGTGCCTGGAGTGTACGGGGGACTGAAGCTTTCTTT
TRBV2	NA	many	TRBJ1-2	CASYSNYGYTF	TGTGCCAGCTATTCTAACTATGGCTACACCTTC
TRBV3-1	NA	few	TRBJ1-2	CASSQDIGGALF	TGTGCCAGCAGCCAAGACATAGGCGGAGCCCTGTTC
TRBV5-1	NA	NA	TRBJ1-2	CASSFLGTYGYTF	TGCGCCAGCAGCTTCCTCGGGACCTATGGCTACACCTTC
TRBV12-3/TRBV12-4	TRBD1	many	TRBJ1-2	CASSPNRGLGYTF	TGTGCCAGCAGTCCAAACAGGGGGCTTGGCTACACCTTC
TRBV7-2	TRBD2	NA	TRBJ2-7	CASSRSGGRQYF	TGTGCCAGCAGCCGTAGCGGGGGACGGCAGTACTTC
TRBV6-1	NA	many	TRBJ1-5	CASSLSGAVQPQHF	TGTGCCAGCAGCCTTTCCGGGGCGGTCCAGCCCCAGCATTTT
TRBV7-8	NA	many	TRBJ1-5	CASRGQVGQPQHF	TGTGCCAGCAGGGGACAAGTGGGTCAGCCCCAGCATTTT
TRBV20-1	NA	many	TRBJ2-2	CSAETVAGDTGELFF	TGCAGTGCAGAGACGGTTGCGGGTGACACCGGGGAGCTGTTTTTT
TRBV6-5	NA	many	TRBJ2-5	CASSYSRETQYF	TGTGCCAGCAGTTACTCCCGGGAGACCCAGTACTTC
TRBV12-3/TRBV12-4	NA	many	TRBJ2-5	CASTDSGKSRKETQYF	TGTGCCAGCACTGATAGTGGGAAATCCCGTAAAGAGACCCAGTACTTC
TRBV6-1	NA	NA	TRBJ2-7	CASSQGFPYEQYF	TGTGCCAGCAGTCAGGGGTTCCCCTACGAGCAGTACTTC
TRBV5-1	NA	many	TRBJ1-1	CASSHAGSNTEAFF	TGCGCCAGCAGCCACGCAGGCAGTAACACTGAAGCTTTCTTT
TRBV28	NA	many	TRBJ1-1	CASTPRDTEAFF	TGTGCCAGCACCCCACGGGACACTGAAGCTTTCTTT
TRBV6-1	NA	many	TRBJ2-7	CASSLDLTYTYEQYF	TGTGCCAGCAGCCTCGATCTGACCTACACCTACGAGCAGTACTTC
TRBV4-2	NA	many	TRBJ1-2	CASSQDERIYGYTF	TGTGCCAGCAGCCAAGATGAGCGGATCTATGGCTACACCTTC
TRBV28	NA	many	TRBJ1-2	CASSIGAGGYTF	TGTGCCAGCAGCATAGGAGCGGGTGGCTACACCTTC
TRBV6-1	NA	few	TRBJ2-2	CATREGAGTGELFF	TGTGCCACCCGGGAGGGGGCGGGGACCGGGGAGCTGTTTTTT
TRBV6-1	NA	many	TRBJ2-7	CASRKTHEQYF	TGTGCCAGCAGAAAGACCCACGAGCAGTACTTC
TRBV5-1	TRBD1	many	TRBJ2-7	CASSQQSRDRASYEQYF	TGCGCCAGCAGTCAACAATCCCGGGACAGGGCATCCTACGAGCAGTACTTC
TRBV6-1	NA	many	TRBJ2-7	CAAGLHREDYEQYF	TGTGCCGCGGGCCTACACAGGGAGGATTACGAGCAGTACTTC
TRBV5-4	NA	many	TRBJ1-2	CASSPAAGAGYGYTF	TGTGCCAGCAGCCCCGCGGCCGGCGCGGGCTATGGCTACACCTTC
TRBV5-1	NA	many	TRBJ1-3	CASSFVTAGDTIYF	TGCGCCAGCAGCTTCGTGACAGCCGGGGATACCATATATTTT
TRBV28	NA	many	TRBJ2-7	CASSFPGFDEQYF	TGTGCCAGCAGTTTCCCAGGGTTTGACGAGCAGTACTTC
TRBV29-1	NA	many	TRBJ1-2	CSVEEQGYGYTF	TGCAGCGTTGAAGAACAGGGCTATGGCTACACCTTC
TRBV6-1	NA	NA	TRBJ1-2	CASSDGRVRGYTF	TGTGCCAGCAGTGACGGCAGGGTCCGGGGCTACACCTTC
TRBV3-1	NA	many	TRBJ1-2	CASSHREGYTF	TGTGCCAGCAGCCACAGGGAAGGCTACACCTTC
TRBV30	NA	many	TRBJ2-2	CAWSVENTGELFF	TGTGCCTGGAGTGTAGAAAACACCGGGGAGCTGTTTTTT
TRBV20-1	NA	many	TRBJ2-7	CSAAGYEQYF	TGCAGTGCAGCAGGGTACGAGCAGTACTTC
TRBV5-5	NA	many	TRBJ1-5	CASSSTPATYQPQHF	TGTGCCAGCAGCTCTACCCCCGCCACGTATCAGCCCCAGCATTTT
TRBV2	NA	many	TRBJ1-1	CASRGHENTEAFF	TGTGCCAGCAGGGGACACGAGAACACTGAAGCTTTCTTT
TRBV19	NA	many	TRBJ1-5	CASSLKVGQPQHF	TGTGCCAGTAGCCTTAAAGTCGGGCAGCCCCAGCATTTT
TRBV28	TRBD2	many	TRBJ2-5	CASSSWTSGGATGFGETQYF	TGTGCCAGCAGTTCTTGGACTAGCGGGGGGGCGACGGGGTTTGGGGAGACCCAGTACTTC
TRBV5-1	TRBD1	many	TRBJ2-6	CASSSATGFSGANVLTF	TGCGCCAGCAGCTCGGCGACAGGGTTCTCTGGGGCCAACGTCCTGACTTTC
TRBV11-2	NA	NA	TRBJ2-5	CASSLTSVEVETQYF	TGTGCCAGCAGCTTGACGTCGGTGGAGGTAGAGACCCAGTACTTC
TRBV4-2	TRBD2	NA	TRBJ2-5	CASSPERALAGVETQYF	TGTGCCAGCAGCCCAGAGAGGGCCCTAGCGGGGGTGGAGACCCAGTACTTC
TRBV28	NA	few	TRBJ1-2	CASGRQLNYGYTF	TGTGCCAGCGGGCGACAGTTGAACTATGGCTACACCTTC
TRBV10-3	NA	many	TRBJ1-2	CAISELIVGFGYTF	TGTGCCATCAGTGAGTTAATTGTCGGTTTTGGCTACACCTTC
TRBV5-1	NA	few	TRBJ2-2	CASTLSEAGELFF	TGCGCCAGCACCCTTAGCGAGGCCGGGGAGCTGTTTTTT
TRBV4-1	NA	NA	TRBJ1-1	CASSQDARRAEAFF	TGCGCCAGCAGCCAAGATGCCAGGAGGGCTGAAGCTTTCTTT
TRBV29-1	NA	many	TRBJ1-1	CSVVGLADTEAFF	TGCAGCGTTGTAGGTCTCGCGGACACTGAAGCTTTCTTT
TRBV4-2	TRBD1	many	TRBJ2-7	CASSHPGQVSYEQYF	TGTGCCAGCAGCCACCCGGGACAGGTCTCCTACGAGCAGTACTTC
TRBV4-2	NA	many	TRBJ1-5	CASSQAGDQPQHF	TGTGCCAGCAGCCAGGCAGGGGATCAGCCCCAGCATTTT
TRBV6-5	NA	many	TRBJ2-5	CASSYGDSYGTQYF	TGTGCCAGCAGTTACGGGGACTCCTATGGGACCCAGTACTTC
TRBV19	NA	many	TRBJ1-5	CASSIGQINQPQHF	TGTGCCAGTAGTATCGGACAGATCAATCAGCCCCAGCATTTT
TRBV6-1	TRBD1	many	TRBJ2-5	CASADRALRETQYF	TGTGCCAGCGCGGACAGGGCCCTTAGAGAGACCCAGTACTTC
TRBV11-2	NA	many	TRBJ1-5	CASSLDRVSNQPQHF	TGTGCCAGCAGCTTAGACAGGGTTAGCAATCAGCCCCAGCATTTT
TRBV5-5	NA	NA	TRBJ1-5	CASRTSWGGDQPQHF	TGTGCCAGCAGGACGTCGTGGGGAGGGGATCAGCCCCAGCATTTT
TRBV29-1	NA	many	TRBJ1-1	CSVRARLKIRPEAFF	TGCAGCGTGCGGGCCCGGCTGAAGATCAGACCTGAAGCTTTCTTT
TRBV6-1	TRBD1	many	TRBJ1-1	CAAYRGPNTEAFF	TGTGCCGCCTACAGGGGGCCGAACACTGAAGCTTTCTTT
TRBV2	TRBD1	medium-sized	TRBJ2-7	CASSDRRDSDEQYF	TGTGCCAGCAGTGACCGCAGGGACAGCGACGAGCAGTACTTC
TRBV6-5	NA	NA	TRBJ2-7	CASSYEETSPYEQYF	TGTGCCAGCAGTTACGAGGAGACTAGTCCCTACGAGCAGTACTTC
TRBV5-1	NA	many	TRBJ1-1	CASSVHREAEAFF	TGCGCCAGCAGCGTTCACAGGGAGGCCGAAGCTTTCTTT
TRBV12-3/TRBV12-4	TRBD2	many	TRBJ2-2	CASNRLAGGPGELFF	TGTGCCAGCAACCGACTAGCGGGGGGACCCGGGGAGCTGTTTTTT